This T cell receptor (beta chain) is from a study of cytomegalovirus exposure and HLA in healthy donors. Study information: Approximately 81% of around 390 genotyped donors fell in the Caucasian-associated ancestry cluster.

Trimming took off 1 base at V and 4 bases at J, with 5 bases between the two ends. The germline V gene encodes CDR1 LNHNV and CDR2 YYDKDF (reference sequence). There are 13 residues in the CDR3. The table lists this clone with a few counts. The antigen remains undetermined. PCR used 60 Vbeta primers and 13 Jbeta primers. The assay was immunoSEQ multiplex PCR, and TCRdb's table has in-frame clones only and misses some. Of 200,000 to 250,000 clones listed, 83% are singletons. The donors comprised healthy bone marrow donors. Study-wide results and caveats: In a later analysis, several top co-occurrence clusters appeared linked to parvovirus B19, influenza, CMV and Epstein-Barr virus.

This chain uses TRBV15 with TRBJ1-5; D remains ambiguous. The sample consisted of PBMCs. This TCR derives from a girl under 18 in good health and CMV-seronegative. CDR3 amino acids: CATSRGANQPQHF. For the CDR3, the DNA is TGTGCCACCAGCAGAGGGGCGAATCAGCCCCAGCATTTT.